The present T cell receptor (beta chain) was sequenced within a study of control samples from healthy donors and cancer patients. The assay was immunoSEQ multiplex PCR, and TCRdb's table has in-frame clones only and misses some. The data contain 150,000 to 200,000 clones, 94% of them seen just once; the ten biggest clones take up 8.5%. CDR3 length: 14 residues. In germline, CDR1 is SGHTA, CDR2 FQGNSA. Between the trimmed V and J ends, which lost 5 bases and 4 bases, there was a span of 14 bases. The sample taken for sequencing was blood. The origin of this receptor is a woman aged 40 to 55 in good health. The rearrangement links TRBV7-2 to TRBJ1-2; the D is unclear. The CDR3 DNA reads as TGTGCCAGCAGCCACGATCAGCAATTCTATGGCTACACCTTC. It yields the protein CASSHDQQFYGYTF.